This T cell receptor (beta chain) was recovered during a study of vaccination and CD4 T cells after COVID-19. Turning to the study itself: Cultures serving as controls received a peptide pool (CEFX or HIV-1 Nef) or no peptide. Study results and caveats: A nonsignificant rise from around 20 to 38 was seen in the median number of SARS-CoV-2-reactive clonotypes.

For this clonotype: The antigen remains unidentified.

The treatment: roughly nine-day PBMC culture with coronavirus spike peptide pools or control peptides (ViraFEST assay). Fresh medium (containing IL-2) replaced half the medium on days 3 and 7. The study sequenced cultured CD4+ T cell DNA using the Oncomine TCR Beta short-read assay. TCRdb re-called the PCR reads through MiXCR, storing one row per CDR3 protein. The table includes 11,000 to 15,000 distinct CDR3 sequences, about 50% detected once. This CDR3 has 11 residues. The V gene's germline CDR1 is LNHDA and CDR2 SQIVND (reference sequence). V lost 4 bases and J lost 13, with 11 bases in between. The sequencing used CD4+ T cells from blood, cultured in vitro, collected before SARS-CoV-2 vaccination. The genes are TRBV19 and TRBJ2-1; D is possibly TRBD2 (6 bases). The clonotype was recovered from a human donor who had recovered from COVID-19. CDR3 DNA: TGTGCCAGTAGTAAGGGACTTAATCAGTTCTTC. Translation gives CASSKGLNQFF.